Listed below are T cell receptor beta chains from one sample, sequenced in a study of T cell repertoires in cytomegalovirus infection. Their antigens are not known. TCRdb analysed the reads with MiXCR anew, one entry per CDR3 protein. This sample carries around 570,000 distinct CDR3 sequences, 40% of them seen once, and the ten largest clones take about 46%. The material sequenced was cultured PBMCs, taken from culture after CMV antigen stimulation. The receptors here all came from a human donor in good health (CMV status not recorded). Some clones in this sample may be carry-over from other donors' samples. The CDR3 runs from the conserved cysteine through the conserved F or W. D genes are given only for firm matches. Some rows mark clone size as missing; the rest say once, few, many or name a class of expanded clone.

clone_size	j_call	d_call	v_call	cdr3_nt	cdr3_aa
-	TRBJ2-5	TRBD2	TRBV12-3/TRBV12-4	TGTGCCAGCACCCTGACTAGCCGGGAGACCCAGTACTTC	CASTLTSRETQYF
few	TRBJ2-1	TRBD2	TRBV7-2	TGTGCCAGCAGCTTAACCCGAACTAGCGGGAGGGGTTACAATGAGCAGTTCTTC	CASSLTRTSGRGYNEQFF
once	TRBJ1-5	-	TRBV6-1	TGTGCCAGCAGTGAAGCGGAATACTTTGGGGAGGGGAGCAATCAGCCCCAGCATTTT	CASSEAEYFGEGSNQPQHF
few	TRBJ2-7	-	TRBV19	TGTGCCAGTAGTATCTTGGACGGGAACTACGAGCAGTACTTC	CASSILDGNYEQYF
-	TRBJ1-2	TRBD1	TRBV3-1	TGTGCCAGCAGCCAAGAACAGGGGGCGCTAAACTATGGCTACACCTTC	CASSQEQGALNYGYTF
-	TRBJ2-6	TRBD1	TRBV5-1	TGCGCCAGCAGCATCGGGACAGGTCGCTCTGGGGCCAACGTCCTGACTTTC	CASSIGTGRSGANVLTF
-	TRBJ1-6	-	TRBV20-1	TGCAGTGGCGGCCCGCTGGGTTCACCCCTCCACTTT	CSGGPLGSPLHF
many	TRBJ2-6	TRBD2	TRBV27	TGTGCCAGCAGACGAAGGGGTCGGGCTAGCGGGAGTTTATCTGGGGCCAACGTCCTGACTTTC	CASRRRGRASGSLSGANVLTF
few	TRBJ1-1	TRBD1	TRBV4-3	TGCGCCAGCAGACAGGGGGTCAACACTGAAGCTTTCTTT	CASRQGVNTEAFF
few	TRBJ1-1	TRBD1	TRBV7-9	TGTGCCAGCAGCCCTCCGACAGGGGGGAACACTGAAGCTTTCTTT	CASSPPTGGNTEAFF
-	TRBJ2-7	-	TRBV28	TGTGCCAGCACAAGGGGCCCTCGTTACGAGCAGTACTTC	CASTRGPRYEQYF
-	TRBJ2-1	TRBD2	TRBV11-2	TGTGCCAGCAGCTTAGTAAGACTAGCCATTTACAATGAGCAGTTCTTC	CASSLVRLAIYNEQFF
few	TRBJ2-2	-	TRBV7-7	TGTGCCAGCAGCCAGGGGGGGTTAGGTACCGGAGAGCTGTTTTTT	CASSQGGLGTGELFF
few	TRBJ2-3	-	TRBV7-2	TGTGCCAGCAGCGGCAGGGGGACTTTTCCCACAGATACGCAGTATTTT	CASSGRGTFPTDTQYF
few	TRBJ1-4	-	TRBV7-6	TGTGCCAGCAGCTCCCTTGGTGCGGCTGAAAAACTGTTTTTT	CASSSLGAAEKLFF
-	TRBJ2-1	-	TRBV15	TGTGCCACCAGCAGAGGGGCGGGGGCATCCTACAATGAGCAGTTCTTC	CATSRGAGASYNEQFF
-	TRBJ1-6	-	TRBV7-2	TGTGCCAGCAGCTTAGTCCGACTTAATTCACCCCTCCACTTT	CASSLVRLNSPLHF
-	TRBJ1-2	-	TRBV4-2	TGTGCCAGCAGCCTCCGGGGGGGCACTAACTATGGCTACACCTTC	CASSLRGGTNYGYTF
-	TRBJ1-5	-	TRBV2	TGTGCCAGCCTCCGAGAGGTTAGTGATCAGCCCCAGCATTTT	CASLREVSDQPQHF
few	TRBJ2-7	TRBD1	TRBV29-1	TGCAGCGTTAGGACAGGGGGCAGCTACGAGCAGTACTTC	CSVRTGGSYEQYF
once	TRBJ2-6	-	TRBV7-8	TGTGCCAGCAGCTTAATCCTGGGAAGGTCTGGGGCCAACGTCCTGACTTTC	CASSLILGRSGANVLTF
few	TRBJ2-3	-	TRBV28	TGTGCCAGCAGTAAGGGGGGGATGCCTAGCACAGATACGCAGTATTTT	CASSKGGMPSTDTQYF
few	TRBJ2-7	-	TRBV7-3	TGTGCCAGCAGCTTAACCGCGAGCACCCACGAGCAGTACTTC	CASSLTASTHEQYF
few	TRBJ1-2	-	TRBV7-6	TGTGCCAGCAGCTCCGGACAGAGGGGCTACACCTTC	CASSSGQRGYTF
few	TRBJ1-2	-	TRBV6-1	TGTGCCAGCAGCTTCCGTCGCGATGTGTCCTATGGCTACACCTTC	CASSFRRDVSYGYTF
-	TRBJ1-4	-	TRBV7-2	TGTGCCAGCAGCTCGGCCGGGCCTAATGAAAAACTGTTTTTT	CASSSAGPNEKLFF
few	TRBJ2-7	TRBD1	TRBV6-5	TGTGCCAGCAACCCATCACAGGGGGCAGGGGAGCAGTACTTC	CASNPSQGAGEQYF
-	TRBJ2-5	-	TRBV7-2	TGTGCCAGCAGCGAACCTCTAGCCCCCCAGTACTTC	CASSEPLAPQYF
-	TRBJ2-7	TRBD2	TRBV7-8	TGTGCCAGCAGCTCCCTAGCGGGGCCTTCCGAGCAGTACTTC	CASSSLAGPSEQYF
many	TRBJ2-7	-	TRBV7-8	TGTGCCAGCAGCTTAAGCGACCGAGGGTCCTACGAGCAGTACTTC	CASSLSDRGSYEQYF
-	TRBJ2-3	TRBD2	TRBV5-1	TGCGCCAGCAGCCCCGGGACTACCAGGAAGACGCAGTATTTT	CASSPGTTRKTQYF
-	TRBJ1-3	-	TRBV7-6	TGTGCCAGCAGCACGAGCCAGGGTGTTAAGGACACCATATATTTT	CASSTSQGVKDTIYF
-	TRBJ1-1	TRBD1	TRBV28	TGTGCCAGCAGTTTCTCTCCGGGACAGGGGGCGCGACACACTGAAGCTTTCTTT	CASSFSPGQGARHTEAFF
-	TRBJ2-3	-	TRBV7-2	TGTGCCAGCAGCCCAGCGTCGGTCTCCACACCGCAGTATTTT	CASSPASVSTPQYF
few	TRBJ2-2	-	TRBV6-1	TGTGCCAGCAGCTGGGGGCGGGACCCCACCGGGGAGCTGTTTTTT	CASSWGRDPTGELFF
-	TRBJ2-7	-	TRBV20-1	TGCAGTGCTAGAGACCCCGGGAGCCCCTACGAGCAGTACTTC	CSARDPGSPYEQYF
-	TRBJ1-3	-	TRBV7-2	TGTGCCAGGCACCCCGGTCGCCTCGGCTCTGACTCTGGAAACACCATATATTTT	CARHPGRLGSDSGNTIYF
-	TRBJ2-6	-	TRBV6-6	TGTGCCAGCAGTTACTCGAGGGGCGCGGGGGGGGCCAACGTCCTGACTTTC	CASSYSRGAGGANVLTF
-	TRBJ2-1	-	TRBV15	TGTGCCACCAGCAGAACCGCCGGCAATGAGCAGTTCTTC	CATSRTAGNEQFF
-	TRBJ2-5	TRBD2	TRBV5-4	TGTGCCAGCAGCTTGCAGCGGGAGGGCCCCGAGACCCAGTACTTC	CASSLQREGPETQYF
-	TRBJ2-4	TRBD1	TRBV10-3	TGTGCCATCAGTGCCGACAGGGGGGACATTCAGTACTTC	CAISADRGDIQYF